Shown below are 26 T cell receptor beta chains from a single sample sequenced in a study of T-cell memory formation after mild COVID-19. Each CDR3 protein gets one entry after TCRdb re-called the 5' RACE reads with MiXCR. The sample contains more than 75,000 distinct CDR3 sequences, roughly 25% of which appear only once. Sequenced sample: PBMCs or a T cell subset sorted from them (not recorded which). These receptor sequences come from a man between 18 and 35 years old who had mild COVID-19 (a few samples of this study predate the infection). Cell type and time point are not known.

This clonotype was recorded a few times. This chain uses TRBV5-1 with TRBJ2-1; 10 nucleotides align to TRBD2. From germline, CDR1 is SGHRS and CDR2 YFSETQ. The CDR3 extends over 15 amino acids. J gave up 5 bases and V 3 bases, and 5 bases lay outside the gene matches. The CDR3 loop reads CASSYRLAGHNEQFF. Written as DNA, the CDR3 is TGCGCCAGCAGCTATCGACTAGCGGGTCACAATGAGCAGTTCTTC.

The sample holds many counts of this clonotype. For the CDR3, the DNA is TGCAGTGCACCTAGACAGATTTCTAGCACAGATACGCAGTATTTT. Protein: CSAPRQISSTDTQYF. This chain links TRBV20-1 with TRBJ2-3, with D perhaps TRBD1 (5 bases). The CDR3 runs 15 residues. The germline V gene has CDR1 DFQATT and CDR2 SNEGSKA (reference sequence). The V gene lost 6 bases and the J gene lost 0 bases, with 16 bases spanning the gap.

The rearrangement uses TRBV6-2 or TRBV6-3 and TRBJ2-7, with 7 nucleotides matching TRBD1. V lost 5 bases, J lost 1 base, and 8 bases stayed unmatched. The CDR3 is 15 amino acids. Germline V gives CDR1 MNHEY, CDR2 SVGEGT. As DNA, the CDR3 is TGTGCCAGCAGTCGAACAGGGGCCGCTTCCTACGAGCAGTACGTC. This translates into CASSRTGAASYEQYV.

This rearrangement joins TRBV5-1 to TRBJ2-7, with TRBD1 matching 7 bases. Germline V gene sequence: CDR1 SGHRS, CDR2 YFSETQ. Trimming removed 4 bases from V and 2 bases from J; junction bases left unmatched: 3. This CDR3 has 13 amino acids. DNA of the CDR3: TGCGCCAGCAGCCATGGGACAGCCTACGAGCAGTACTTC. Encoded protein: CASSHGTAYEQYF. The variable domain in full, with the rest retrieved from reference TRBV5-1 and TRBJ2-7, is KAGVTQTPRYLIKTRGQQVTLSCSPISGHRSVSWYQQTPGQGLQFLFEYFSETQRNKGNFPGRFSGRQFSNSRSEMNVSTLELGDSALYLCASSHGTAYEQYFGPGTRLTVT.

The rearrangement uses TRBV7-9 and TRBJ2-7; D unresolved. V lost 10 bases and J 7 bases, leaving 23 bases between the germline ends. The CDR3 contains 14 residues. CDR1 and CDR2 (germline): SEHNR, FQNEAQ (reference sequence). The CDR3 loop reads CATHDLIDPVEQYF. For the CDR3, the DNA is TGTGCCACCCACGATCTAATAGATCCTGTAGAGCAGTACTTC. Full variable domain (missing parts from reference TRBV7-9 and TRBJ2-7): DTGVSQNPRHKITKRGQNVTFRCDPISEHNRLYWYRQTLGQGPEFLTYFQNEAQLEKSRLLSDRFSAERPKGSFSTLEIQRTEQGDSAMYLCATHDLIDPVEQYFGPGTRLTVT.

In DNA form, the CDR3 reads TGTGCCAGCAGCTTAGCAGGGAACAGGGTCAATGAGCAGTTCTTC. Protein sequence: CASSLAGNRVNEQFF. The chain recombines TRBV7-9 with TRBJ2-1; maybe TRBD1 (6 bases). CDR1 SEHNR and CDR2 FQNEAQ come from the germline V gene (reference sequence). The CDR3 is made up of 15 amino acids. V gave up 0 bases and J gave up 6 bases, with 12 bases separating them.

The V gene is TRBV7-6, the J gene TRBJ1-1; D is undetermined. Germline CDR1 SGHVS, CDR2 FNYEAQ. The CDR3 contains 16 residues. Trimming cost V 3 bases and J 0 bases, with 14 bases left between them. DNA of the CDR3: TGTGCCAGCAGCTTTGCTGTGGGGAGTTTGAACACTGAAGCTTTCTTT. Encoded protein: CASSFAVGSLNTEAFF.

V gene TRBV5-1 combines with J gene TRBJ2-3, with D perhaps TRBD2 (5 bases). V lost 4 bases and J lost 5, with 17 bases in between. The CDR3 runs 15 residues. In germline, CDR1 is SGHRS, CDR2 YFSETQ. The CDR3 coding sequence is TGCGCCAGCAGCCCACCCCCGGGGTGGGGAGATACGCAGTATTTT. Translation gives CASSPPPGWGDTQYF.

This clonotype is deemed medium-sized (0.01 to 0.1%). This chain uses TRBV4-2 with TRBJ2-3, with TRBD2 matching over 8 bases. Losses at the gene ends were 0 bases for V and 5 bases for J; bases not matched to a gene: 13. The CDR3 consists of 18 residues. In germline, CDR1 is LGHNA, CDR2 YNFKEQ. The CDR3 DNA reads TGTGCCAGCAGCCAAGATGTTGTGGGACTAGGTATTCAAGATACGCAGTATTTT. This sequence encodes CASSQDVVGLGIQDTQYF.

The gene calls are TRBV15 and TRBJ1-2; D is unclear. Trimming stripped 0 bases from V and 6 bases from J, with 5 bases between. Germline V gene data show CDR1 as LNHNV and CDR2 as YYDKDF (reference sequence). The CDR3 consists of 12 residues. CDR3 DNA sequence: TGTGCCACCAGCAGAGATTCGAATGGCTACACCTTC. Translated, it gives CATSRDSNGYTF. Drawing the rest from reference TRBV15 and TRBJ1-2, the complete variable domain is DAMVIQNPRYQVTQFGKPVTLSCSQTLNHNVMYWYQQKSSQAPKLLFHYYDKDFNNEADTPDNFQSRRPNTSFCFLDIRSPGLGDTAMYLCATSRDSNGYTFGSGTRLTVV.

This clonotype was detected a few times. V usage is TRBV7-9 and J usage is TRBJ2-3; 10 bases agree with TRBD2. The germline V gene encodes CDR1 SEHNR and CDR2 FQNEAQ (reference sequence). V lost 9 bases to trimming and J lost 8 bases; unmatched junction nucleotides: 8. The CDR3 has 13 amino acids. CDR3 in amino acids: CASSGGIIFTQYF. CDR3 sequence (DNA): TGTGCCAGTAGCGGGGGGATCATTTTTACGCAGTATTTT. The variable domain in full, completed from reference TRBV7-9 and TRBJ2-3, reads DTGVSQNPRHKITKRGQNVTFRCDPISEHNRLYWYRQTLGQGPEFLTYFQNEAQLEKSRLLSDRFSAERPKGSFSTLEIQRTEQGDSAMYLCASSGGIIFTQYFGPGTRLTVL.

This clonotype was recorded a few times. This chain links TRBV7-6 with TRBJ2-1; 13 positions match TRBD2. CDR1 and CDR2 from the germline V gene are SGHVS and FNYEAQ. V dropped 5 bases and J dropped 7; count of bases not matched to a gene: 8. The CDR3 consists of 16 residues. The CDR3 is CASSELLAGGRNEQFF. CDR3 DNA sequence: TGTGCCAGCAGCGAACTACTAGCGGGGGGGCGAAATGAGCAGTTCTTC.

V gene TRBV9 combines with J gene TRBJ2-1; the D gene is possibly TRBD1 (5 bases). The CDR3 loop spans 14 amino acids. Trimming pared 4 bases from V and 7 bases from J, leaving 15 bases between. CDR1 and CDR2 from the germline V gene are SGDLS and YYNGEE. The CDR3 DNA reads as TGTGCCAGCAGCCCGAACGCAGGGTGGAATGAGCAGTTCTTC. Translating it yields CASSPNAGWNEQFF.

This clonotype appeared a few times. The chain links TRBV12-3 or TRBV12-4 to TRBJ1-3; no definite D call. V was shortened by 6 bases and J by 4 bases, with 7 bases between the two germline ends. The CDR3 loop spans 12 amino acids. CDR3 sequence: CASSIGGNTIYF. The CDR3 bases are TGTGCCAGCAGCATAGGGGGAAACACCATATATTTT.

This rearrangement joins TRBV2 to TRBJ2-7; no firm D call. CDR1 is SNHLY, CDR2 FYNNEI, per germline. This CDR3 contains 13 residues. Trimming pared 7 bases from V and 0 bases from J, leaving 10 bases between. The CDR3 nucleotides read TGTGCCAGCACTCCCACAGACTCCTACGAGCAGTACGTC. Protein sequence: CASTPTDSYEQYV.

This clonotype has more than one count but fewer than ten. This sequence joins TRBV12-3 or TRBV12-4 and TRBJ2-7; D is unresolved. The V gene lost 8 bases and the J gene lost 0 bases, with 8 bases spanning the gap. The CDR3 extends over 12 amino acids. CDR3 region: CASAGDSYEQYF. The CDR3 nucleotides are TGTGCCAGCGCTGGGGACTCCTACGAGCAGTACTTC.

V usage is TRBV12-3 or TRBV12-4 and J usage is TRBJ2-3, with TRBD1 matching 11 bases. CDR3 length: 17 amino acids. With 4 bases clipped from V and 4 bases from J, the junction kept 10 bases outside the gene matches. This CDR3 is CASSWDRGDSEADTQYF. CDR3 DNA sequence: TGTGCCAGCAGTTGGGACAGGGGGGATAGCGAAGCAGATACGCAGTATTTT.

This chain connects TRBV12-3 or TRBV12-4 to TRBJ2-2; the D is unclear. The ends were cut back, 8 bases at V and 2 bases at J, with 3 bases in the middle. This CDR3 has 11 residues. The CDR3 protein is CASLNTGELFF. In DNA, the CDR3 is TGTGCCAGCCTTAACACCGGGGAGCTGTTTTTT.

This clonotype turned up a few times. The chain recombines TRBV7-2 with TRBJ2-2; the D is unclear. The CDR3 is 15 amino acids. Between the trimmed V and J ends, which lost 5 bases and 4 bases, there was a span of 14 bases. Germline V CDR1 and CDR2: SGHTA, FQGNSA. Here the CDR3 DNA reads TGTGCCAGCAGCCGGTTTGACGGTGGCACCGGGGAGCTGTTTTTT. Amino acid sequence: CASSRFDGGTGELFF. Complete variable domain (other parts from reference TRBV7-2 and TRBJ2-2): GAGVSQSPSNKVTEKGKDVELRCDPISGHTALYWYRQSLGQGLEFLIYFQGNSAPDKSGLPSDRFSAERTGGSVSTLTIQRTQQEDSAVYLCASSRFDGGTGELFFGEGSRLTVL.

The chain has TRBV5-1 and TRBJ1-2; 7 positions match TRBD1. The CDR3 runs 14 residues. V shed 3 bases, J shed 4 bases, and the junction held 6 bases outside the gene matches. Germline V lookup: CDR1 SGHRS, CDR2 YFSETQ. The CDR3 here is CASSSGQAFYGYTF. The DNA of the CDR3 is TGCGCCAGCAGCTCAGGACAGGCTTTCTATGGCTACACCTTC. Drawing the rest from reference TRBV5-1 and TRBJ1-2, the complete variable domain is KAGVTQTPRYLIKTRGQQVTLSCSPISGHRSVSWYQQTPGQGLQFLFEYFSETQRNKGNFPGRFSGRQFSNSRSEMNVSTLELGDSALYLCASSSGQAFYGYTFGSGTRLTVV.

As to this clonotype: Its ends do not fully match the called genes, so a read error is possible. This chain joins TRBV4-2 and TRBJ1-5; D unclear. Germline V CDR1 and CDR2: LGHNA, YNFKEQ. The length of the CDR3 is 16 residues. The CDR3 reads CAISQELGDNNQPQHF. The DNA for the CDR3 is TGTGCCATCAGCCAAGAATTGGGAGACAACAATCAGCCCCAGCATTTT.

This clonotype has a handful of counts. This chain connects TRBV12-3 or TRBV12-4 to TRBJ1-2; 7 bases align to TRBD1. The V segment lost 7 bases and the J segment 2 bases; nucleotides outside the gene matches: 4. CDR3 length: 13 residues. The CDR3 protein is CASTLQGNYGYTF. DNA for the CDR3: TGTGCCAGCACCTTACAGGGGAACTATGGCTACACCTTC.

The chain carries TRBV7-2 and TRBJ1-2; D not resolved. Germline CDR1 and CDR2: SGHTA and FQGNSA. The CDR3 has 18 residues. V was clipped by 0 bases and J by 8 bases, with 25 bases between them. DNA for the CDR3: TGTGCCAGCAGCTTAGCGTTTAAGGAGAGGCGCCGAACTATCGGCTACACCTTC. Amino acid sequence: CASSLAFKERRRTIGYTF.

CDR3: CASSVSETNTEAFF. CDR3 in DNA: TGCGCCAGCAGCGTCTCAGAAACCAACACTGAAGCTTTCTTT. V and J are TRBV5-1 and TRBJ1-1; D unclear. The CDR3 consists of 14 residues. V lost 4 bases and J lost 2, with 12 bases in between. Germline-derived CDR1 and CDR2 are SGHRS and YFSETQ.

The J gene is TRBJ1-5, the V gene TRBV20-1, with D unclear. CDR1 and CDR2 from the germline V gene are DFQATT and SNEGSKA (reference sequence). Trimming took off 1 base at V and 4 bases at J, with 20 bases between the two ends. This CDR3 is 17 amino acids long. CDR3 coding DNA: TGCAGTGCTAGAGTCGCCCCACTGCGGACCTCGAATCAGCCCCAGCATTTT. Protein: CSARVAPLRTSNQPQHF.

This clonotype was counted a few times. The V and J genes are TRBV20-1 and TRBJ1-2; 8 positions agree with TRBD1. CDR3 length: 13 residues. CDR1 and CDR2 from the germline V gene are DFQATT and SNEGSKA (reference sequence). The trim removed 3 bases at V and 4 bases at J, leaving 4 bases unmatched. The DNA of the CDR3 is TGCAGTGCTAGGACAGGGGCGAGCTATGGCTACACCTTC. Protein: CSARTGASYGYTF.